The next 8 T cell receptor beta chains were all read from a single sample in a study of blood T cell repertoires in COVID-19. The assay was immunoSEQ multiplex PCR, and TCRdb's table has in-frame clones only and misses some. In the table there are approximately 98,000 clones, about 81% of which are singletons. Source material: peripheral blood. Source of these receptors: a man older than 75 with acute or convalescent COVID-19.

The table lists this clone with a count of one. The chain joins TRBV28 to TRBJ1-1, with 7 bases identical to TRBD1. The germline V gene encodes CDR1 MDHEN and CDR2 SYDVKM. The CDR3 runs 15 residues. Trimming took 8 bases from V and 2 from J; bases not matched to a gene: 11. CDR3 residues: CASVNQQGINTEAFF. CDR3 nucleotides: TGTGCCAGCGTTAACCAACAGGGGATTAACACTGAAGCTTTCTTT.

This clone is a singleton in its sample. The CDR3: CASSLGAGKEKLFF. CDR3 bases: TGTGCCAGCAGCTTGGGAGCAGGGAAAGAAAAACTGTTTTTT. The V and J genes are TRBV5-5 and TRBJ1-4; TRBD1 might be the D (5 bases). Germline V gives CDR1 SGHKS, CDR2 YYEKEE (reference sequence). The germline V and J ends were trimmed by 0 bases and 8 bases, with 11 bases remaining between them. This CDR3 is 14 amino acids long.

The genes are TRBV11-3 and TRBJ2-1, with TRBD2 matching over 10 bases. The CDR3 consists of 15 residues. Germline values: CDR1 SGHNT, CDR2 YENEEA. The V and J ends lost 3 bases and 7 bases, in that order; junction bases with no gene match: 6. The CDR3 region has the DNA TGTGCCAGCAGCTTCCAAGCGGGAGGGTTTAATGAGCAGTTCTTC. Translation: CASSFQAGGFNEQFF.

This clone was observed a single time. The V call is TRBV18, the J call TRBJ2-2; D is unclear. Trimming stripped 1 base from V and 9 bases from J, with 12 bases between. Germline V CDR1 and CDR2: KGHSH, LQKENI. There are 14 residues in the CDR3. CDR3 DNA: TGTGCCAGCTCACCACGCGCCTCCCAAAGGGAGCTGTTTTTT. Its translation: CASSPRASQRELFF.

This clone appeared once. The chain links TRBV3-1 (or the pseudogene TRBV3-2) to TRBJ2-2; tentatively, D is TRBD2 (5 bases). The ends were cut back, 5 bases at V and 5 bases at J, with 9 bases in the middle. There are 13 residues in the CDR3. Germline lookup yields CDR1 LGHDT and CDR2 YNNKEL (reference sequence). The CDR3 sequence: CASSSLVTGELFF. DNA of the CDR3: TGTGCCAGCAGCTCACTAGTTACCGGGGAGCTGTTTTTT.

The chain has TRBV28 and TRBJ1-2, with a tentative D call TRBD1 (5 bases). The CDR3 contains 14 residues. Germline values: CDR1 MDHEN, CDR2 SYDVKM. Trimming left V 6 bases short and J 6 bases short, with 17 bases between. DNA for the CDR3: TGTGCCAGCAGAACCCAGGGCAGTGGGGATGGCTACACCTTC. Protein product: CASRTQGSGDGYTF.

The gene calls are TRBV28 and TRBJ1-1; D gene ambiguous. Per germline, CDR1 MDHEN and CDR2 SYDVKM. The CDR3 is made up of 18 amino acids. Trimming took off 7 bases at V and 2 bases at J, with 26 bases between the two ends. The chain's CDR3 is CASTIPWGGRTTNTEAFF. CDR3 nucleotides: TGTGCCAGCACTATCCCCTGGGGAGGGCGGACTACCAACACTGAAGCTTTCTTT.

This sequence joins TRBV5-1 and TRBJ2-2; 11 nucleotides agree with TRBD2. V shed 3 bases and J 7 bases; nucleotides not matched to a gene: 11. CDR1 and CDR2 (germline): SGHRS, YFSETQ. CDR3 length equals 17 residues. The CDR3 is CASSWTSGSPGSGELFF. DNA for the CDR3: TGCGCCAGCAGCTGGACTAGCGGGTCCCCGGGTAGCGGGGAGCTGTTTTTT.